The next 15 T cell receptor beta chains were all read from a single sample in a study of identical twins. TCRdb re-analysed the 5' RACE reads in MiXCR, keeping a single row per CDR3 protein. The table lists roughly 750,000 distinct CDR3 sequences, approximately 21% of them singletons. These data were also filed under a second study, of T cells expressing NK-cell markers.

The sample taken for sequencing was PBMCs. These receptors all come from a woman younger than 30 in good health.

J is TRBJ2-1 and V is TRBV5-1; the D gene could be TRBD1 or TRBD2 (5 bases each). Trimming cost V 1 base and J 6 bases, with 14 bases left between them. This CDR3 is built from 15 residues. From germline, CDR1 is SGHRS and CDR2 YFSETQ. CDR3 region: CASSLMAGTGNEQFF. The CDR3 DNA reads TGCGCCAGCAGCTTGATGGCAGGGACGGGCAATGAGCAGTTCTTC.

The chain links TRBV5-1 to TRBJ1-4, with D perhaps TRBD1 (6 bases). The germline CDR1 and CDR2 sequences are SGHRS and YFSETQ. V was pared by 4 bases and J by 2 bases, with 12 bases between. This CDR3 comprises 15 residues. The chain's CDR3 is CASSPEGVTNEKLFF. The DNA of the CDR3 is TGCGCCAGCAGCCCCGAGGGGGTGACTAATGAAAAACTGTTTTTT.

The chain combines TRBV4-3 with TRBJ2-7; unclear D gene. Germline assignment: CDR1 LGHNA and CDR2 YSLEER. The CDR3 is 13 amino acids. The V gene lost 1 base and the J gene lost 4 bases, with 8 bases spanning the gap. Here the CDR3 DNA reads TGCGCCAGCAGCCAAGGACCGGCTTACGAGCAGTACTTC. This encodes CASSQGPAYEQYF.

The DNA for the CDR3 is TGCAGCGTTGCCCCCGGAACCGGGGAGCTGTTTTTT. This codes for CSVAPGTGELFF. The rearrangement joins TRBV29-1 to TRBJ2-2; D remains ambiguous. The V and J ends lost 4 bases and 5 bases respectively, with 8 bases between them. Looked up from germline, CDR1 is SQVTM and CDR2 is ANQGSEA. This CDR3 spans 12 amino acids.

The chain uses TRBV27 and TRBJ2-7; D gene ambiguous. V was trimmed by 1 base and J by 2 bases, leaving 9 bases between them. Germline assignment: CDR1 MNHEY and CDR2 SMNVEV (reference sequence). The CDR3 contains 14 residues. The CDR3 DNA follows: TGTGCCAGCAGTTTATACGTTTATCCCTACGAGCAGTACTTC. Translation: CASSLYVYPYEQYF.

This clonotype was detected many times. This sequence joins TRBV19 and TRBJ2-1; D not certain. Trimming left V 5 bases short and J 2 bases short, with 16 bases between. The CDR3 spans 16 residues. In germline, CDR1 is LNHDA, CDR2 SQIVND (reference sequence). The CDR3 is CASSPLPPKAYNEQFF. CDR3 in DNA: TGTGCCAGTAGTCCCCTGCCCCCGAAGGCCTACAATGAGCAGTTCTTC.

This clonotype turned up a few times. The chain uses TRBV5-1 and TRBJ2-7; TRBD1 matches 8 bases. V was clipped by 6 bases and J by 4 bases; unmatched bases: 6. The germline V gene has CDR1 SGHRS and CDR2 YFSETQ. CDR3 length equals 13 residues. The CDR3 region has the DNA TGCGCCAGCAAGACAGGGGATCGATACGAGCAGTACTTC. Its protein is CASKTGDRYEQYF.

The gene calls are TRBV4-3 and TRBJ1-1, with unresolved D. The CDR3 loop spans 15 amino acids. With 1 base removed from V and 4 bases from J, the gap between germline ends came to 13 bases. The germline CDR1 and CDR2 sequences are LGHNA and YSLEER. The CDR3 DNA reads TGCGCCAGCAGCCAAGCCCAATTAGGACCCACTGAAGCTTTCTTT. Amino acids: CASSQAQLGPTEAFF.

This sequence joins TRBV20-1 and TRBJ2-2; D gene ambiguous. V was pared by 5 bases and J by 0 bases, with 7 bases between. The CDR3 runs 13 residues. Germline CDR1 is DFQATT and CDR2 is SNEGSKA (reference sequence). CDR3 residues: CSASIANTGELFF. The CDR3 coding sequence is TGCAGTGCTTCCATCGCGAACACCGGGGAGCTGTTTTTT.

The chain carries TRBV5-1 and TRBJ2-3; D unresolved. This CDR3 comprises 13 residues. Germline assignment: CDR1 SGHRS and CDR2 YFSETQ. With 4 bases removed from V and 2 bases from J, the gap between germline ends came to 8 bases. CDR3 DNA sequence: TGCGCCAGCAGCAAGTCACCCACAGATACGCAGTATTTT. Protein: CASSKSPTDTQYF.

The J gene is TRBJ2-5, the V gene TRBV7-2; 14 nucleotides line up with TRBD2. After removal of 5 bases from V and 5 bases from J, the junction contained 7 bases not matched to a gene. This CDR3 is built from 16 residues. Germline V gene sequence: CDR1 SGHTA, CDR2 FQGNSA. In nucleotides, the CDR3 is TGTGCCAGCAGCCCTAGACTAGCGGGAGGGCACGAGACCCAGTACTTC. Protein product: CASSPRLAGGHETQYF.

The chain has TRBV20-1 and TRBJ2-7; possible D gene TRBD2, 5 bases. The CDR3 has 11 residues. V gave up 6 bases and J gave up 5 bases, with 11 bases separating them. CDR1 and CDR2 (germline): DFQATT, SNEGSKA (reference sequence). The CDR3 DNA is TGCAGTGCCTCGAGCGGAGACGAGCAGTACTTC. This gives the protein CSASSGDEQYF.

V is TRBV7-2 and J is TRBJ1-3, with D hard to call. There are 13 residues in the CDR3. The germline V and J ends were trimmed by 1 base and 1 base, with 2 bases remaining between them. Germline loops: CDR1 SGHTA, CDR2 FQGNSA. The CDR3 spells CTSSLVSGNTIYF. For the CDR3, the DNA is TGTACCAGCAGCTTAGTATCTGGAAACACCATATATTTT.

The CDR3 protein is CASSDRLASRQANEQFF. The CDR3, as DNA: TGTGCCAGCAGCGATCGCCTGGCGTCCCGACAGGCCAATGAGCAGTTCTTC. The rearrangement joins TRBV7-9 to TRBJ2-1, with D possibly TRBD1 on 6 matching bases. The CDR3 has 17 residues. Per the germline V gene, CDR1 is SEHNR and CDR2 is FQNEAQ (reference sequence). V was pared by 5 bases and J by 6 bases, with 23 bases between. The entire variable domain, with the rest obtained from reference TRBV7-9 and TRBJ2-1, is as follows: DTGVSQNPRHKITKRGQNVTFRCDPISEHNRLYWYRQTLGQGPEFLTYFQNEAQLEKSRLLSDRFSAERPKGSFSTLEIQRTEQGDSAMYLCASSDRLASRQANEQFFGPGTRLTVL.

This clonotype was picked up a small number of times. V gene TRBV7-2 combines with J gene TRBJ2-3; D uncertain. The CDR3 contains 12 residues. Germline CDR1 SGHTA, CDR2 FQGNSA. V was trimmed by 5 bases and J by 8 bases, leaving 11 bases between them. CDR3 sequence reads: CASSLEVITQYF. CDR3 in DNA: TGTGCCAGCAGCCTTGAAGTAATTACGCAGTATTTT.